Below, 32 T cell receptor beta chains from the same sample are listed, as sequenced in a study of Ad26.COV2.S vaccination and SARS-CoV-2 variants. Libraries were prepared by immunoSEQ multiplex PCR; TCRdb keeps only in-frame clonotypes and omits some of them. The sample records hundreds of thousands of clones, about 91% being singletons. Here the sequenced sample was peripheral blood, taken after recovery from COVID-19. The receptor set was obtained from a human donor who had recovered from COVID-19.

The chain carries TRBV7-9 and TRBJ2-7; D possibly uses TRBD1 or TRBD2 (7 bases each). The V end was cut by 3 bases, the J end by 6 bases, with 21 bases between. Germline CDR1 is SEHNR and CDR2 is FQNEAQ (reference sequence). CDR3 length: 16 amino acids. CDR3 loop: CASSLGGRQGVVEQYF. DNA for the CDR3: TGTGCCAGCAGCTTGGGGGGGCGACAGGGCGTAGTCGAGCAGTACTTC.

On this clone itself: Other nucleotide sequences from this sample produce the same CDR3. V usage is TRBV4-1 and J usage is TRBJ1-1, with D tentatively TRBD1 (5 bases). Looked up from germline, CDR1 is MGHRA and CDR2 is YSYEKL. The CDR3 is made up of 14 amino acids. Between the trimmed V and J ends, which lost 4 bases and 1 base, there was a span of 10 bases. CDR3 region: CASSLGTGNTEAFF. The CDR3 DNA reads TGCGCCAGCAGCCTAGGGACGGGGAACACTGAAGCTTTCTTT.

Worth noting for this clone: At the DNA level, this CDR3 is encoded by other sequences in the same sample as well. The chain couples TRBV12-3 or TRBV12-4 to TRBJ1-2; 9 bases are a match to TRBD1. This CDR3 is 13 amino acids long. After removal of 6 bases from V and 4 bases from J, the junction contained 3 bases not matched to a gene. CDR3 DNA: TGTGCCAGCAGCCTGGGACAGGGCTATGGCTACACCTTC. It encodes CASSLGQGYGYTF.

J is TRBJ2-1 and V is TRBV7-3; D is ambiguous. Germline V gene lookup returns CDR1 SGHTA and CDR2 FQGTGA. Trimming left V 1 base short and J 7 bases short, with 8 bases between. The CDR3 sequence is 13 residues long. In DNA, the CDR3 is TGTGCCAGCAGCTTAATATCCGAGAATGAGCAGTTCTTC. Protein product: CASSLISENEQFF.

V usage is TRBV10-3 and J usage is TRBJ2-7; unclear D gene. Between the trimmed V and J ends, which lost 1 base and 0 bases, there was a span of 10 bases. In germline, CDR1 is ENHRY, CDR2 SYGVKD. The length of the CDR3 is 15 residues. CDR3 in DNA: TGTGCCATCAGTGAGTGGCAGGCCCTCTCCTACGAGCAGTACTTC. This gives the protein CAISEWQALSYEQYF.

J is TRBJ2-2 and V is TRBV4-3, with D possibly TRBD1 on 5 matching bases. The CDR3 is 16 amino acids. The V end lost 4 bases, the J end lost 4 bases, and 16 bases lay between the germline ends. The germline gives CDR1 LGHNA, CDR2 YSLEER. The CDR3 reads CASSPSPQGSTGELFF. In DNA, the CDR3 is TGCGCCAGCAGCCCAAGCCCCCAGGGTAGCACCGGGGAGCTGTTTTTT.

For the CDR3, the DNA is TGTGCCAGCAGTTTCTATCCTCCCCTCCTCGAACAGGGGGCGGCTGGAAACACCATATATTTT. It translates to CASSFYPPLLEQGAAGNTIYF. The V gene is TRBV27, the J gene TRBJ1-3; 9 bases map to TRBD1. This CDR3 contains 21 residues. CDR1 MNHEY and CDR2 SMNVEV come from the germline V gene (reference sequence). The ends lost 3 bases at V and 2 bases at J; junction bases unmatched: 20.

This clone was observed once. The chain couples TRBV4-1 to TRBJ1-4; TRBD1 might be the D (5 bases). The V end was cut by 0 bases, the J end by 8 bases, with 19 bases between. The CDR3 covers 17 residues. Per the germline V gene, CDR1 is MGHRA and CDR2 is YSYEKL. The CDR3 is CASSQDGSGALKEKLFF. DNA for the CDR3: TGCGCCAGCAGCCAAGACGGGAGCGGGGCGTTAAAGGAAAAACTGTTTTTT.

The chain combines TRBV3-1 (or the pseudogene TRBV3-2) with TRBJ1-6; D possibly corresponds to TRBD1 (6 bases). CDR3 length: 15 amino acids. V was trimmed by 4 bases and J by 7 bases, leaving 14 bases between them. Germline V gives CDR1 LGHDT, CDR2 YNNKEL (reference sequence). The CDR3 DNA follows: TGTGCCAGCAGCCCCGAAGGGGGTCCCAATTCACCCCTCCACTTT. Protein: CASSPEGGPNSPLHF.

The rearrangement links TRBV28 to TRBJ1-2; D not resolved. From germline, CDR1 is MDHEN and CDR2 SYDVKM. Trimming took off 0 bases at V and 2 bases at J, with 7 bases between the two ends. CDR3 length: 14 residues. The CDR3: CASSLWAGNYGYTF. The CDR3, as DNA: TGTGCCAGCAGTTTATGGGCGGGGAACTATGGCTACACCTTC.

This clone was recorded only once. This chain joins TRBV4-1 and TRBJ1-3; D not certain. In germline, CDR1 is MGHRA, CDR2 YSYEKL. The CDR3 extends over 15 amino acids. V was pared by 0 bases and J by 2 bases, with 8 bases between. CDR3 residues: CASSQDPGTGNTIYF. Here the CDR3 DNA reads TGCGCCAGCAGCCAAGATCCCGGGACTGGAAACACCATATATTTT.

The J gene is TRBJ2-7, the V gene TRBV6-5; TRBD1 matches at 9 bases. Trimming removed 7 bases from V and 1 base from J; junction bases left unmatched: 8. This CDR3 is 15 amino acids long. Germline V lookup: CDR1 MNHEY, CDR2 SVGAGI. CDR3 sequence (DNA): TGTGCCAGCAACCCGGGACAGGGAGTTTCCTACGAGCAGTACTTC. This codes for CASNPGQGVSYEQYF.

V and J are TRBV11-2 and TRBJ1-4, with D unclear. The CDR3 runs to 15 residues. V was trimmed by 5 bases and J by 6 bases, leaving 16 bases between them. CDR1 is SGHAT, CDR2 FQNNGV, per germline. The DNA of the CDR3 is TGTGCCAGCAGCGTGGTCGGAGGACGGGATGAAAAACTGTTTTTT. Residues: CASSVVGGRDEKLFF. The complete variable domain, with remaining parts taken from reference TRBV11-2 and TRBJ1-4, reads EAGVAQSPRYKIIEKRQSVAFWCNPISGHATLYWYQQILGQGPKLLIQFQNNGVVDDSQLPKDRFSAERLKGVDSTLKIQPAKLEDSAVYLCASSVVGGRDEKLFFGSGTQLSVL.

The chain joins TRBV7-9 to TRBJ2-5; 7 positions agree with TRBD1. The CDR3 has 13 amino acids. Germline lookup yields CDR1 SEHNR and CDR2 FQNEAQ (reference sequence). J gave up 10 bases and V 8 bases, and 13 bases lay outside the gene matches. CDR3 DNA sequence: TGTGCCAGCCGGGGACAGCTACCCGGGGACCAGTACTTC. This gives the protein CASRGQLPGDQYF.

The V and J genes are TRBV7-8 and TRBJ2-7, with D perhaps being TRBD1 or TRBD2 (6 bases each). The CDR3 has 13 residues. CDR1 SGHVS and CDR2 FQNEAQ come from the germline V gene. Trimming left V 6 bases short and J 5 bases short, with 14 bases between. In DNA, the CDR3 is TGTGCCAGCAGGAAGGGGGGACCCGACGAGCAGTACTTC. Protein sequence: CASRKGGPDEQYF.

In this sample, this clone turned up once. This chain connects TRBV11-3 to TRBJ1-2; tentative D call: TRBD1 (5 bases). The length of the CDR3 is 15 residues. Trimming pared 5 bases from V and 7 bases from J, leaving 20 bases between. CDR1 is SGHNT and CDR2 is YENEEA in the germline V gene. The CDR3 here is CASSGKGLSGGGYTF. In nucleotides, the CDR3 is TGTGCCAGCAGCGGCAAGGGACTCTCAGGCGGTGGCTACACCTTC.

The chain links TRBV5-4 to TRBJ2-5; D perhaps matches TRBD2 (5 bases). The CDR3 runs to 14 residues. CDR1 SGHNT and CDR2 YYREEE come from the germline V gene (reference sequence). The ends were cut back, 1 base at V and 3 bases at J, with 10 bases in the middle. The CDR3 sequence is CASSLKSGEETQYF. The CDR3 nucleotides are TGTGCCAGCAGCTTGAAAAGCGGAGAAGAGACCCAGTACTTC.

The rearrangement links TRBV12-3 or TRBV12-4 to TRBJ1-5, with D possibly matching TRBD1 (5 bases). This CDR3 contains 13 residues. Trimming took off 6 bases at V and 4 bases at J, with 10 bases between the two ends. The CDR3 DNA is TGTGCCAGCAGCCCGGGGGGAAATCAGCCCCAGCATTTT. Its translation: CASSPGGNQPQHF.

This chain connects TRBV9 to TRBJ2-7; tentatively, D is TRBD2 (5 bases). V gave up 0 bases and J gave up 6 bases, with 13 bases separating them. The CDR3 has 14 amino acids. Germline V gene lookup returns CDR1 SGDLS and CDR2 YYNGEE. CDR3 nucleotide sequence: TGTGCCAGCAGCGTAGTAAGCGGTACTGGCGAGCAGTACTTC. Translation: CASSVVSGTGEQYF.

The rearrangement joins TRBV2 to TRBJ2-5; D remains ambiguous. This CDR3 is 10 amino acids long. The V gene lost 7 bases and the J gene lost 3 bases, with 3 bases spanning the gap. The germline gives CDR1 SNHLY, CDR2 FYNNEI. In DNA form, the CDR3 reads TGTGCCAGCAACGAAGAGACCCAGTACTTC. Translating it yields CASNEETQYF.

The chain uses TRBV27 and TRBJ2-7; D unclear. This CDR3 contains 17 residues. Trimming cost V 5 bases and J 0 bases, with 20 bases left between them. Germline CDR1 is MNHEY and CDR2 is SMNVEV (reference sequence). CDR3 nucleotides: TGTGCCAGCAGTCTCACTTTCAGGCCCCCAAGCTCCTACGAGCAGTACTTC. Translated: CASSLTFRPPSSYEQYF.

CDR3 loop: CASSKTSGARPDNEQFF. CDR3 DNA: TGTGCCAGCAGCAAAACTAGCGGGGCTAGACCCGACAATGAGCAGTTCTTC. V usage is TRBV21-1 and J usage is TRBJ2-1; TRBD2 reflects the table's D call only, with no check against the DNA. TRBV21-1 is a known pseudogene. This CDR3 comprises 17 residues.

The V and J genes are TRBV19 and TRBJ2-2; D gene unclear. Trimming took 7 bases from V and 1 from J, leaving 16 bases between them. CDR1 and CDR2 from the germline V gene are LNHDA and SQIVND (reference sequence). CDR3 length: 16 amino acids. For the CDR3, the DNA is TGTGCCAGTACCGCCCTGGGCTTAGAGAACACCGGGGAGCTGTTTTTT. Translating it yields CASTALGLENTGELFF.

The chain couples TRBV5-1 to TRBJ2-7; D is possibly TRBD1 (6 bases). The CDR3 sequence is 14 residues long. The ends were cut back, 0 bases at V and 5 bases at J, with 12 bases in the middle. From germline, CDR1 is SGHRS and CDR2 YFSETQ. The CDR3 DNA reads TGCGCCAGCAGCTTGGACAGGGTTGGCGACGAGCAGTACTTC. Amino acids: CASSLDRVGDEQYF.

The V call is TRBV4-1, the J call TRBJ2-1; 9 bases fit TRBD2. Germline-derived CDR1 and CDR2 are MGHRA and YSYEKL. Losses at the gene ends were 4 bases for V and 9 bases for J; bases not matched to a gene: 10. This CDR3 is 15 amino acids long. Written as DNA, the CDR3 is TGCGCCAGCAGCCCGGGGGGACTAGCCATCGGTGAGCAGTTCTTC. The encoded protein is CASSPGGLAIGEQFF.

The chain combines TRBV10-3 with TRBJ2-5; D unclear. Trimming left V 3 bases short and J 2 bases short, with 7 bases between. Germline lookup yields CDR1 ENHRY and CDR2 SYGVKD. CDR3 size: 13 residues. CDR3 in DNA: TGTGCCATCAGTGATTACTTACAAGAGACCCAGTACTTC. It yields the protein CAISDYLQETQYF.

The chain joins TRBV9 to TRBJ2-1; 10 nucleotides agree with TRBD1. Germline CDR1 and CDR2: SGDLS and YYNGEE. This CDR3 has 15 amino acids. The V segment lost 3 bases and the J segment 6 bases; nucleotides outside the gene matches: 6. Here the CDR3 DNA reads TGTGCCAGCAGCGAGGGGGACAGGGGTCGCAATGAGCAGTTCTTC. It yields the protein CASSEGDRGRNEQFF.

A remark on this clone: Other DNA variants within this sample encode the same CDR3. As DNA, the CDR3 is TGTGCCAGCAGTTACTCCAGGGCCGGGGAGCTGTTTTTT. This encodes CASSYSRAGELFF. This chain uses TRBV6-5 with TRBJ2-2, with a possible D match to TRBD1 (5 bases). V lost 0 bases, J lost 6 bases, and 5 bases lay in between. This CDR3 spans 13 amino acids. The germline gives CDR1 MNHEY, CDR2 SVGAGI.

The chain joins TRBV21-1 to TRBJ1-4; the table's D call of TRBD1 was not tested on the DNA. TRBV21-1 is a documented pseudogene. The CDR3 consists of 14 residues. The CDR3 DNA sequence: TGTGCCAGCAGCACCCGGGCCAGGGATGAAAAACTGTTTTTT. Amino acid sequence: CASSTRARDEKLFF.

The V gene is TRBV19, the J gene TRBJ1-2; D might be TRBD1 (5 bases). With 4 bases removed from V and 3 bases from J, the gap between germline ends came to 18 bases. Germline V gene sequence: CDR1 LNHDA, CDR2 SQIVND (reference sequence). The CDR3 covers 16 residues. The CDR3 DNA sequence: TGTGCCAGTAGTACTCGACAGTGGCCTCGGGACTATGGCTACACCTTC. Amino acids: CASSTRQWPRDYGYTF.

The rearrangement uses TRBV6-5 and TRBJ2-1, with D hard to call. Germline V gene data show CDR1 as MNHEY and CDR2 as SVGAGI. Trimming removed 7 bases at V and 1 base at J, with 11 bases between. The CDR3 covers 14 residues. CDR3 sequence: CASTEVDSYNEQFF. In DNA form, the CDR3 reads TGTGCCAGCACAGAGGTGGATTCCTACAATGAGCAGTTCTTC.

V usage is TRBV3-1 (or the pseudogene TRBV3-2) and J usage is TRBJ2-3; D uncertain. The germline gives CDR1 LGHDT, CDR2 YNNKEL (reference sequence). The CDR3 is 12 residues long. Trimming took off 1 base at V and 6 bases at J, with 5 bases between the two ends. Here the CDR3 DNA reads TGTGCCAGCAGCCAAGTTCCGGATACGCAGTATTTT. It encodes CASSQVPDTQYF.